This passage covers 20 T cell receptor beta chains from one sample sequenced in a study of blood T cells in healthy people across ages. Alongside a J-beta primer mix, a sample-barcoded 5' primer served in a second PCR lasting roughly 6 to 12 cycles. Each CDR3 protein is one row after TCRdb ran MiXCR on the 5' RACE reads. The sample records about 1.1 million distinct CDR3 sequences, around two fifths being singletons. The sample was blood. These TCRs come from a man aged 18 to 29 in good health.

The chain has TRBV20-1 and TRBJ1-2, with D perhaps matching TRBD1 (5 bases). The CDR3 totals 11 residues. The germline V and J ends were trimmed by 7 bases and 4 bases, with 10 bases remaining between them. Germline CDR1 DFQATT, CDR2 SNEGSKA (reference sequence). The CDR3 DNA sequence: TGCAGTGGGAAAGACAGCTATGGCTACACCTTC. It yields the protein CSGKDSYGYTF.

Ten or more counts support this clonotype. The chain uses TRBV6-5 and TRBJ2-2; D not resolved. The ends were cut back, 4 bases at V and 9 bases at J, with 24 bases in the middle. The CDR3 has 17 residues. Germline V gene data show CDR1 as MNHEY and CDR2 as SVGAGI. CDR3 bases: TGTGCCAGCAGTTCTGGGTTGGTGGCAAGATTAACCAGGGAGCTGTTTTTT. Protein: CASSSGLVARLTRELFF.

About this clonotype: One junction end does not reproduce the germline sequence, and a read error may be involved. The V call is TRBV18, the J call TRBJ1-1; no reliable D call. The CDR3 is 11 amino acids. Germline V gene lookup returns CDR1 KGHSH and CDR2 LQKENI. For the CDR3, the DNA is TGTGCCAGCTCAGATAACACTGAAGCTCTCTTT. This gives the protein CASSDNTEALF. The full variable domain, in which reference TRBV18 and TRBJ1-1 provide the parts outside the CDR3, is NAGVMQNPRHLVRRRGQEARLRCSPMKGHSHVYWYRQLPEEGLKFMVYLQKENIIDESGMPKERFSAEFPKEGPSILRIQQVVRGDSAAYFCASSDNTEALFGQGTRLTVV.

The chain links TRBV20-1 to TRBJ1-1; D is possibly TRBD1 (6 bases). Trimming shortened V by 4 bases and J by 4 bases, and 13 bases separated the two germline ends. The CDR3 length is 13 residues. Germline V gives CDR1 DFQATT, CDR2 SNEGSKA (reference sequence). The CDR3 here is CSAKTGYRTEAFF. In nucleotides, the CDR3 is TGCAGTGCTAAAACAGGGTACCGCACTGAAGCTTTCTTT.

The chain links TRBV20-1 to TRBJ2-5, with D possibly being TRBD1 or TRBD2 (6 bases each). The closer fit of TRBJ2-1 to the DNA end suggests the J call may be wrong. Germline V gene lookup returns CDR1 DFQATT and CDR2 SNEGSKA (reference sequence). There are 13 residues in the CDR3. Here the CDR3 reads CSASSGAQETQFF. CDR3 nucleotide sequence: TGCAGTGCCTCATCGGGGGCCCAAGAGACCCAGTTCTTC.

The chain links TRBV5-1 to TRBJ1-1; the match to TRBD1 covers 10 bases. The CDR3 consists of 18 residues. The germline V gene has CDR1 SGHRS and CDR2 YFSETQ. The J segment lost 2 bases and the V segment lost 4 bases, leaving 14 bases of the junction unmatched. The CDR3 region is CASSIGQGEPQINTEAFF. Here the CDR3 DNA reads TGCGCCAGCAGCATAGGACAGGGGGAACCGCAAATAAACACTGAAGCTTTCTTT.

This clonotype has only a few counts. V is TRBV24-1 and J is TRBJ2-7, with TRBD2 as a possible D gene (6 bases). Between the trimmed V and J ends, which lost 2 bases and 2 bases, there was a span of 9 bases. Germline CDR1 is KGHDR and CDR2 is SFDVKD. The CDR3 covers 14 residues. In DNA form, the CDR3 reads TGTGCCACCAGTGATTCGGGACTCCCCTACGAGCAGTACTTC. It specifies CATSDSGLPYEQYF.

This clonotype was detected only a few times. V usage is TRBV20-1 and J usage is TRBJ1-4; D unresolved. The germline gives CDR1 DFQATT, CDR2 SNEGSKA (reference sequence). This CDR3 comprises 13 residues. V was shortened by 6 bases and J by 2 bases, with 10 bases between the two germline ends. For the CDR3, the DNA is TGCAGTGCAGGAGGGATGACTAATGAAAAACTGTTTTTT. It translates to CSAGGMTNEKLFF.

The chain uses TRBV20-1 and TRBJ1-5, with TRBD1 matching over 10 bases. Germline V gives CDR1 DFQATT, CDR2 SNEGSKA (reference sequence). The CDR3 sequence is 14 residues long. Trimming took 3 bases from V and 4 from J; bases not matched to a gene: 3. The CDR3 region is CSARGTGENQPQHF. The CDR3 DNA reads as TGCAGTGCTAGGGGGACAGGGGAGAATCAGCCCCAGCATTTT.

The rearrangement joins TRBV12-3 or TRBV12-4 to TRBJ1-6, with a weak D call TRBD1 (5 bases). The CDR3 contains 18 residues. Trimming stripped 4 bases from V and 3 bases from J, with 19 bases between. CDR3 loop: CASSSPLAGLDYNSPLHF. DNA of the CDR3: TGTGCCAGCAGTTCCCCCTTAGCGGGACTGGACTATAATTCACCCCTCCACTTT.

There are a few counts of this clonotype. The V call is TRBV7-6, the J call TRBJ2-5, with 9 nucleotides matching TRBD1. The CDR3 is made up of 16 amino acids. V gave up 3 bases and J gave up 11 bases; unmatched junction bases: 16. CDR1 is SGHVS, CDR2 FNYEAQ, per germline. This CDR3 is CASSLNSGQGIREQYF. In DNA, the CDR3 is TGTGCCAGCAGCTTGAATTCGGGACAGGGCATACGGGAGCAGTACTTC.

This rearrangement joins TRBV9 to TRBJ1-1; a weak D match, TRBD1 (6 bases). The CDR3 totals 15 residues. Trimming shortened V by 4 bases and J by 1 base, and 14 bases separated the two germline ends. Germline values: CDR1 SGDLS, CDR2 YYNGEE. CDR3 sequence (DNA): TGTGCCAGCAGCTCCGGGGGGGGCCCGAACACTGAAGCTTTCTTT. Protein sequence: CASSSGGGPNTEAFF.

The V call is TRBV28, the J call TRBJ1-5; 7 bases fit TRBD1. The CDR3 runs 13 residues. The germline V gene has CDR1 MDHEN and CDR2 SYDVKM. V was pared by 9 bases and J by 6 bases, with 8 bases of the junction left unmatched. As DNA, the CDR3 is TGTGCCAGTACTCAGGGGGTCGGTCAGCCCCAGCATTTT. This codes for CASTQGVGQPQHF. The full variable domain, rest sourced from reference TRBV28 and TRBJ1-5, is DVKVTQSSRYLVKRTGEKVFLECVQDMDHENMFWYRQDPGLGLRLIYFSYDVKMKEKGDIPEGYSVSREKKERFSLILESASTNQTSMYLCASTQGVGQPQHFGDGTRLSIL.

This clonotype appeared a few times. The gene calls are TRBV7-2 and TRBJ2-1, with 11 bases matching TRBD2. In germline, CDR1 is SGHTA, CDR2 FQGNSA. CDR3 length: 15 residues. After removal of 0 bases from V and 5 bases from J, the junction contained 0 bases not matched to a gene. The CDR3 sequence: CASSLAGLADNEQFF. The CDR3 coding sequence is TGTGCCAGCAGCTTAGCGGGACTAGCGGACAATGAGCAGTTCTTC.

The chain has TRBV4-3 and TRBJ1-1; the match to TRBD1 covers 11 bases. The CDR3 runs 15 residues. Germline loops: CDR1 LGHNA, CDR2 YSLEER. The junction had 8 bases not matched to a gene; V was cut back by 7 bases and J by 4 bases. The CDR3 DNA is TGCGCCAGCACGCCTGCCGGGACAGGGGGCACTGAAGCTTTCTTT. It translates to CASTPAGTGGTEAFF.

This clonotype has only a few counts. The CDR3 DNA is TGTGCCAGCAGCTTGGGCGGGACACTCGAGCAGTTCTTC. Translated, it gives CASSLGGTLEQFF. V and J are TRBV7-2 and TRBJ2-1; either TRBD1 or TRBD2 may fit D (6 bases each). The CDR3 loop spans 13 amino acids. Germline V gene data show CDR1 as SGHTA and CDR2 as FQGNSA. With 3 bases removed from V and 10 bases from J, the gap between germline ends came to 13 bases.

The CDR3: CASSYSPELGNEQFF. The CDR3 DNA reads TGTGCCAGCAGTTACTCGCCGGAACTGGGCAATGAGCAGTTCTTC. The genes are TRBV6-5 and TRBJ2-1; unclear D gene. The CDR3 is 15 residues long. V was cut by 0 bases and J by 6 bases, with 12 bases left in between. Germline V CDR1 and CDR2: MNHEY, SVGAGI.

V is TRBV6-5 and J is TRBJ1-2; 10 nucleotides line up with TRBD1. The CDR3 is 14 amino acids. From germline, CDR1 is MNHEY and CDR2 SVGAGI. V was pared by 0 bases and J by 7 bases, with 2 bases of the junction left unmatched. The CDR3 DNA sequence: TGTGCCAGCAGTTACTCCCGGACAGGGGGTGGCTACACCTTC. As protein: CASSYSRTGGGYTF.

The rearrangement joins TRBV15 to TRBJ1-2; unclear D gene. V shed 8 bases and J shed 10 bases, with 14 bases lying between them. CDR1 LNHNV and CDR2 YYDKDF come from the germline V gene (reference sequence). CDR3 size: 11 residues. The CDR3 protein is CATGFRFDYTF. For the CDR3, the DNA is TGTGCCACCGGGTTTAGGTTCGACTACACCTTC. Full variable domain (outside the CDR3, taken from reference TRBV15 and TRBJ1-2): DAMVIQNPRYQVTQFGKPVTLSCSQTLNHNVMYWYQQKSSQAPKLLFHYYDKDFNNEADTPDNFQSRRPNTSFCFLDIRSPGLGDTAMYLCATGFRFDYTFGSGTRLTVV.

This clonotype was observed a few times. For the CDR3, the DNA is TGTGCCACCCAAAGGGGCGGGGGTCAGCCCCAGCATTTT. It codes for CATQRGGGQPQHF. The chain joins TRBV6-1 to TRBJ1-5; perhaps TRBD1 as D (5 bases). Trimming cost V 10 bases and J 6 bases, with 16 bases left between them. Germline lookup yields CDR1 MNHNS and CDR2 SASEGT. This CDR3 comprises 13 residues.